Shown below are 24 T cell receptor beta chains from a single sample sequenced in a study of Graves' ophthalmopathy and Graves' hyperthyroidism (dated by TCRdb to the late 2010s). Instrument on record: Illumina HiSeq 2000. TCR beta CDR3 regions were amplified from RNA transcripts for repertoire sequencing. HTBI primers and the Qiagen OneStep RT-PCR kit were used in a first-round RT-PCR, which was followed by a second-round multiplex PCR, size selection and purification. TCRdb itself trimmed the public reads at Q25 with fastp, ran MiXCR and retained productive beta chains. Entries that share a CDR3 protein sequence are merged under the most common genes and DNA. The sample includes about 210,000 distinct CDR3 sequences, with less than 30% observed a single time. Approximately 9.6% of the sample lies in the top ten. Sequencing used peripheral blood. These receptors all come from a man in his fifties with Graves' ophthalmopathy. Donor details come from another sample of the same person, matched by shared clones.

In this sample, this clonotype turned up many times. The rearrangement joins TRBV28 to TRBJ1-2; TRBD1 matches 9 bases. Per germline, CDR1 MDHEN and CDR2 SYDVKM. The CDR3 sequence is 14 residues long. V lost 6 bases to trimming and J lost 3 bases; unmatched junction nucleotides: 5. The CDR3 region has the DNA TGTGCCAGCAGCACAGGGGGCGTTTACTATGGCTACACCTTC. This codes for CASSTGGVYYGYTF.

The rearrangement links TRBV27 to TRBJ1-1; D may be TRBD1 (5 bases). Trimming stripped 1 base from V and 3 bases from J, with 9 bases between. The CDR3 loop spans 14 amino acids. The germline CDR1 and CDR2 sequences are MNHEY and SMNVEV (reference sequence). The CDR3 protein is CASSLLGGDTEAFF. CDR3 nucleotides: TGTGCCAGCAGTTTATTGGGGGGGGACACTGAAGCTTTCTTT.

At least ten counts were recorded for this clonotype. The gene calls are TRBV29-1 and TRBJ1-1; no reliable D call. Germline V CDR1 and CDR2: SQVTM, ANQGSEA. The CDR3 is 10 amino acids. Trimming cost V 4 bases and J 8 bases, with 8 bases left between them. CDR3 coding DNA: TGCAGCGTTGGACACCCGGAAGCTTTCTTT. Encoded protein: CSVGHPEAFF.

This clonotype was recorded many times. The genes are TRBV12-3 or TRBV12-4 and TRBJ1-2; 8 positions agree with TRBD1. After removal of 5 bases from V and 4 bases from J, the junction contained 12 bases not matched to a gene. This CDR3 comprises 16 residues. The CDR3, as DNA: TGTGCCAGCAGTCTCAGGACAGGGTTAGTTGGCTATGGCTACACCTTC. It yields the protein CASSLRTGLVGYGYTF.

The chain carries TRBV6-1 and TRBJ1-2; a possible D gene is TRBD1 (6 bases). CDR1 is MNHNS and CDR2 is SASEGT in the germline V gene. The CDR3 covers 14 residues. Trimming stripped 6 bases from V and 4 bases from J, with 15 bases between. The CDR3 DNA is TGTGCCAGCAGCCCTATACAGGGAACCTATGGCTACACCTTC. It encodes CASSPIQGTYGYTF.

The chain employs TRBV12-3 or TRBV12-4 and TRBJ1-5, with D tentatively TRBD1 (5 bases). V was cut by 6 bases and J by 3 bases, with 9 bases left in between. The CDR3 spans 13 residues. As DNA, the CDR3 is TGTGCCAGCAGGGGGGAGTTCAATCAGCCCCAGCATTTT. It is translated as CASRGEFNQPQHF.

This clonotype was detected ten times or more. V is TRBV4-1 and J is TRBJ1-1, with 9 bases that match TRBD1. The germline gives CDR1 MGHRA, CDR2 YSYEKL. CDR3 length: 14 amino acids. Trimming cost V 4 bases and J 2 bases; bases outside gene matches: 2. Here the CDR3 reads CASSRTGDNTEAFF. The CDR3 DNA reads TGCGCCAGCAGCCGGACAGGGGATAACACTGAAGCTTTCTTT.

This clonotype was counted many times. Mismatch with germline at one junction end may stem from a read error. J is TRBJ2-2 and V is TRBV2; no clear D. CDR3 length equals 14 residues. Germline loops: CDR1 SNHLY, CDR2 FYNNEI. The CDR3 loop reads CASSDQANTGELFF. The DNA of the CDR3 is TGTGCCAGCAGTGATCAAGCGAATACCGGGGAGCTGTTTTTT.

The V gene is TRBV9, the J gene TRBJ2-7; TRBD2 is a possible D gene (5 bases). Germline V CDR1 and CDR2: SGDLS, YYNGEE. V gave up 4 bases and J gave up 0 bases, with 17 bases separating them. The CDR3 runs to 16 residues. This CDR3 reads CASSPRGSDSSYEQYF. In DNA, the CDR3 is TGTGCCAGCAGCCCCCGGGGTAGCGATAGCTCCTACGAGCAGTACTTC.

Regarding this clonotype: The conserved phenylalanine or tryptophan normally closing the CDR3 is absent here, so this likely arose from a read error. The CDR3 DNA sequence: TGTGCCAGCAGTTTTTGGACTCCTACCGCGGGAGAAGAGACCCAGTACCTC. Translated, it gives CASSFWTPTAGEETQYL. This rearrangement joins TRBV12-3 or TRBV12-4 to TRBJ2-5; 7 bases line up with TRBD2. Germline trimming cut 3 bases from V and 3 bases from J; bases unmatched to any gene: 13. CDR3 length: 17 residues.

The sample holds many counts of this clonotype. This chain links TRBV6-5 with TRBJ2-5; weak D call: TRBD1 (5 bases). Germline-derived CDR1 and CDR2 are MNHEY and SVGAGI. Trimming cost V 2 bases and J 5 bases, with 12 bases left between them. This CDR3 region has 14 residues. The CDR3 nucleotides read TGTGCCAGCAGTTACCGCAGGGTTGGGGAGACCCAGTACTTC. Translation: CASSYRRVGETQYF.

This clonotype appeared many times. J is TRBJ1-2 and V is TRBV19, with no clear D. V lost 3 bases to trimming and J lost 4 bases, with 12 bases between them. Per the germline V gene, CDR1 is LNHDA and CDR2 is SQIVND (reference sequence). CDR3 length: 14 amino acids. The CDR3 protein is CASSIGPTTYGYTF. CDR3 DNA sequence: TGTGCCAGTAGTATTGGACCGACGACCTATGGCTACACCTTC.

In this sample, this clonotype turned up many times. CDR3 sequence: CSVEVPSYEQYF. For the CDR3, the DNA is TGCAGCGTTGAGGTCCCGTCCTACGAGCAGTACTTC. This chain uses TRBV29-1 with TRBJ2-7; D uncertain. Germline CDR1 SQVTM, CDR2 ANQGSEA. There are 12 residues in the CDR3. V was cut by 3 bases and J by 1 base, with 7 bases left in between.

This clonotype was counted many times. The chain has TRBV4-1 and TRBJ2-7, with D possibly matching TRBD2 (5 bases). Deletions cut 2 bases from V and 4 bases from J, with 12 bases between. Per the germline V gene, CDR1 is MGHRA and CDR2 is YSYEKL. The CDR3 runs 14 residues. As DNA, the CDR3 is TGCGCCAGCAGCCAACCACACGGGAATTACGAGCAGTACTTC. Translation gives CASSQPHGNYEQYF.

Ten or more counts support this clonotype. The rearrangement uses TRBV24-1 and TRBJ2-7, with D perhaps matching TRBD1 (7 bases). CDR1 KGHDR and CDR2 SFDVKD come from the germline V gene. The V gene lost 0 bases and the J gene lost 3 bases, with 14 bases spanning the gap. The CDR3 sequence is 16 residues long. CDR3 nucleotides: TGTGCCACCAGTGATTTGACGGCAGGGGGGAACTACGAGCAGTACTTC. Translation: CATSDLTAGGNYEQYF.

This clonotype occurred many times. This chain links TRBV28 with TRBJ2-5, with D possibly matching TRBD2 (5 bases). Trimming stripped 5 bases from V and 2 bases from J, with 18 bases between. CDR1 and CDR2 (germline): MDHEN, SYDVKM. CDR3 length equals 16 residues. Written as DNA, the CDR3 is TGTGCCAGCAGTCCCCTCGATGCCGGAGGACAAGAGACCCAGTACTTC. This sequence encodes CASSPLDAGGQETQYF. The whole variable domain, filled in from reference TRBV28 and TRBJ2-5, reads DVKVTQSSRYLVKRTGEKVFLECVQDMDHENMFWYRQDPGLGLRLIYFSYDVKMKEKGDIPEGYSVSREKKERFSLILESASTNQTSMYLCASSPLDAGGQETQYFGPGTRLLVL.

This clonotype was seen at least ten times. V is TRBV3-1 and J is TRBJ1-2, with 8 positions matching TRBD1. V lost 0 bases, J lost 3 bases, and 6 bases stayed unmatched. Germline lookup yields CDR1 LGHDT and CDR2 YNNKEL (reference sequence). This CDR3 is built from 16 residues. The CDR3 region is CASSQEGGTGYYGYTF. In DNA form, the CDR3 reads TGTGCCAGCAGCCAAGAAGGAGGGACAGGTTACTATGGCTACACCTTC.

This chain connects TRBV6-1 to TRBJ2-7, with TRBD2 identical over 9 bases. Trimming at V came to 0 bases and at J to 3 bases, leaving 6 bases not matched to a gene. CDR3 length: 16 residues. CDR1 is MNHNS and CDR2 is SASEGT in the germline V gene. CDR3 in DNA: TGTGCCAGCAGTGAAGCTTCTCTAGCGGGAAACTACGAGCAGTACTTC. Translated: CASSEASLAGNYEQYF.

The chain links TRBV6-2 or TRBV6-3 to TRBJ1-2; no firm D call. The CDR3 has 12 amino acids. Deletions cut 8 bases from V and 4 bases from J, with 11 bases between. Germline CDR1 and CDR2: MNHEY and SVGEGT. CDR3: CASGRVSYGYTF. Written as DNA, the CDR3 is TGTGCCAGCGGCAGAGTCTCCTATGGCTACACCTTC.

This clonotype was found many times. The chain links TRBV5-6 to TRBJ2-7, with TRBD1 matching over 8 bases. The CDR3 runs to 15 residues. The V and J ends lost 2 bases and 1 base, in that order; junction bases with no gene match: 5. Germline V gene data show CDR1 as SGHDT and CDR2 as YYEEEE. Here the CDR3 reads CASSFSGTGSYEQYF. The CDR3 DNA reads TGTGCCAGCAGCTTTTCCGGGACAGGATCCTACGAGCAGTACTTC. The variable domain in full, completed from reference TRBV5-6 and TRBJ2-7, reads DAGVTQSPTHLIKTRGQQVTLRCSPKSGHDTVSWYQQALGQGPQFIFQYYEEEERQRGNFPDRFSGHQFPNYSSELNVNALLLGDSALYLCASSFSGTGSYEQYFGPGTRLTVT.

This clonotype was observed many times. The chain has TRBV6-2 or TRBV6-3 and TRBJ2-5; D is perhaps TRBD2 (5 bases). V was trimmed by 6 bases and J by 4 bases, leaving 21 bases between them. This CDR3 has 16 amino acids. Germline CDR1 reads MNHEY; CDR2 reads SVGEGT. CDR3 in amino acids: CASRRRPSSRGETQYF. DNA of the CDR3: TGTGCCAGCAGACGGCGGCCTTCTAGCCGAGGAGAGACCCAGTACTTC.

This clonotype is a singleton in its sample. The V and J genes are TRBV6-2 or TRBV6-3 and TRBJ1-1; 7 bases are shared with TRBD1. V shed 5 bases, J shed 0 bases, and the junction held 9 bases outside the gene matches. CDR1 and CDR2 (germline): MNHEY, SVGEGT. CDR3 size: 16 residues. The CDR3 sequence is CASSRVTGSVNTEAFF. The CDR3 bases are TGTGCCAGCAGTCGCGTGACAGGGTCAGTGAACACTGAAGCTTTCTTT.

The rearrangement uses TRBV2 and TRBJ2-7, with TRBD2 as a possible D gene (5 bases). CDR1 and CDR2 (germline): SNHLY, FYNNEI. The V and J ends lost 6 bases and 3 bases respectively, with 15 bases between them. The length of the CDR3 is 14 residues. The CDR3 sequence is CASSTRGSDYEQYF. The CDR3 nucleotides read TGTGCCAGCAGCACCCGGGGTAGCGACTACGAGCAGTACTTC.

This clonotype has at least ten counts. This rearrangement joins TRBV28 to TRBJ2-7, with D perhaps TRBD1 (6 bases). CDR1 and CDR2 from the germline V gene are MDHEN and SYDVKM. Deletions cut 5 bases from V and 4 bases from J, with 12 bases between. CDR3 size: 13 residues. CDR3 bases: TGTGCCAGCAGTACCGGGACAAATTACGAGCAGTACTTC. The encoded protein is CASSTGTNYEQYF.